The clone carrying this T cell receptor (beta chain) was picked up one time. Its antigen is not known. The CDR3 extends over 12 amino acids. CDR1 SGHAT and CDR2 FQNNGV come from the germline V gene. Trimming stripped 6 bases from V and 4 bases from J, with 9 bases between. These data come from a study of T cell responses to AZD1222 COVID-19 vaccine. Generated by immunoSEQ multiplex PCR, the TCRdb table keeps only in-frame clones and is missing some. The sample carries some 120,000 clones, around nine tenths recorded once. General study results and limits: Sampling that yielded the repertoires occurred only after the peak T cell response. Females made up more of the donors, who were largely white British, and clonal diversity may have come out too low. Spike-specific TCR depth and breadth grew after two AZD1222 doses. Nearly half of unique spike-specific TCRs reportedly avoided B.1.351 and B.1.1.7 mutated regions.

The receptor's source is an adult in good health. The chain recombines TRBV11-2 with TRBJ1-1; D call uncertain. The sequencing used peripheral blood, collected on day 0 of AZD1222 vaccination. CDR3 sequence reads: CASRSGGTEAFF. CDR3 sequence (DNA): TGTGCCAGCAGAAGTGGTGGCACTGAAGCTTTCTTT.